This T cell receptor beta chain was identified during a study of blood T cell repertoires in COVID-19. Overall study context: COVID-19 samples from acute and convalescent phases originated in the United States, Italy and Spain. Sample material is recorded as cDNA or gDNA derived from T cells, B-cell-depleted T cells, or PBMCs.

Study processing details: Using reference gene primer amplification, nucleated cell counts were estimated. Sequenced by immunoSEQ multiplex PCR; TCRdb stores in-frame clones only, minus some. Clone size and the V and J calls come from that table; the DNA yielded D and trimming. The data show roughly 39,000 clones, with 94% seen just once and around 4% held by the top ten. The CDR3 has 11 residues. The germline V and J ends were trimmed by 2 bases and 10 bases, with 9 bases remaining between them. Germline CDR1 and CDR2: SEHNR and FQNEAQ (reference sequence). The rearrangement uses TRBV7-9 and TRBJ2-7; tentatively, D is TRBD2 (5 bases). Sequencing was done on a sample of peripheral blood. The clonotype originates from a human donor with active COVID-19. The donor label of this sample is uncertain. The chain's CDR3 is CASSLTRGQYF. As DNA, the CDR3 is TGTGCCAGCAGCTTAACCCGGGGTCAGTACTTC.